This TCR beta chain was profiled in a study of blood T cell repertoires in COVID-19. Study context: In each case, the material was cDNA or gDNA derived from T cells, B-cell-depleted T cells, or PBMCs.

Germline V CDR1 and CDR2: MNHEY, SVGAGI. This CDR3 spans 12 amino acids. Trimming took off 6 bases at V and 8 bases at J, with 11 bases between the two ends. The data were produced by immunoSEQ multiplex PCR, yet TCRdb's version contains in-frame clones alone and is incomplete. The sample contains more than 350,000 clones, about 89% of which appear only once. The chain employs TRBV6-5 and TRBJ2-1; D not resolved. The sequence was collected from a woman aged 30 to 39 with COVID-19, enrolled during active disease. The sample taken for sequencing was peripheral blood. The chain's CDR3 is CASSRPSDEQFF. DNA of the CDR3: TGTGCCAGCAGCCGACCGAGCGATGAGCAGTTCTTC.